This is a list of T cell receptor beta chains from one sample in a study of blood T cells in healthy people across ages. A single record per CDR3 protein comes from TCRdb applying MiXCR to the 5' RACE reads. Among hundreds of thousands of distinct CDR3 sequences listed, under 50% were seen once. The material sequenced was blood. The receptors originated from a man younger than 40 in good health. Each CDR3 is given with its conserved first and last residue. A D gene is named only where the DNA matches it firmly. Expanded clones get a size class; other rows say once, few or many, or leave the size out.

d_call	j_call	clone_size	v_call	cdr3_aa	cdr3_nt
-	TRBJ1-2	-	TRBV9	CASSPRTRNYGYTF	TGTGCCAGCAGCCCCAGAACACGGAACTATGGCTACACCTTC
-	TRBJ2-7	-	TRBV20-1	CSAAGRALSYEQYF	TGCAGTGCTGCTGGCCGGGCCCTCTCCTACGAGCAGTACTTC
-	TRBJ1-2	few	TRBV27	CASSLTGAIYGYTF	TGTGCCAGCAGTTTAACAGGAGCGATCTATGGCTACACCTTC
-	TRBJ1-2	-	TRBV5-6	CASSLVQGDNYGYTF	TGTGCCAGCAGCTTGGTCCAGGGCGATAACTATGGCTACACCTTC
TRBD2	TRBJ2-7	few	TRBV9	CASSPSTGGIHEQYF	TGTGCCAGCAGCCCGAGCACGGGGGGAATCCACGAGCAGTACTTC
TRBD1	TRBJ2-2	-	TRBV30	CAWSRDRGNAGELFF	TGTGCCTGGAGTCGGGACAGGGGGAACGCCGGGGAGCTGTTTTTT
TRBD1	TRBJ2-7	-	TRBV7-2	CASGQVTGSYEQYF	TGTGCCAGCGGTCAGGTGACAGGGAGCTACGAGCAGTACTTC
TRBD1	TRBJ1-2	-	TRBV7-9	CASSLELGPTGSYYGYTF	TGTGCCAGCAGCTTAGAATTAGGCCCGACAGGGTCCTACTATGGCTACACCTTC
-	TRBJ2-3	-	TRBV12-3/TRBV12-4	CASQEDAADTQYF	TGTGCCAGCCAGGAAGATGCGGCAGATACGCAGTATTTT
-	TRBJ1-2	-	TRBV5-1	CASSLDPTATNYGYTF	TGCGCCAGCAGCTTGGACCCGACAGCAACTAACTATGGCTACACCTTC
-	TRBJ1-1	-	TRBV20-1	CSANLPGLDNTEAFF	TGCAGTGCTAACTTACCAGGGCTAGATAACACTGAAGCTTTCTTT
-	TRBJ2-4	-	TRBV7-9	CASSLRSGSPNIQYF	TGTGCCAGCAGCTTGAGGTCGGGCAGCCCAAACATTCAGTACTTC
TRBD1	TRBJ1-2	-	TRBV20-1	CSARTPGQQDYGYTF	TGCAGTGCCAGAACACCGGGACAGCAAGACTATGGCTACACCTTC
TRBD2	TRBJ2-3	-	TRBV12-3/TRBV12-4	CASSSSGGYSTDTQYF	TGTGCCAGCAGTTCTAGCGGGGGGTATAGCACAGATACGCAGTATTTT
-	TRBJ2-7	few	TRBV2	CASSDEGDEQYF	TGTGCCAGCAGTGACGAAGGGGATGAGCAGTACTTC
-	TRBJ2-2	-	TRBV11-2	CASSSRRVLNTGELFF	TGTGCCAGCAGCTCCCGCAGGGTCCTGAACACCGGGGAGCTGTTTTTT
TRBD1	TRBJ1-4	-	TRBV5-1	CASSLGTGLDEKLFF	TGCGCCAGCAGCTTGGGGACAGGCCTGGATGAAAAACTGTTTTTT
-	TRBJ2-2	-	TRBV12-3/TRBV12-4	CASSSRTANTGELFF	TGTGCCAGCAGTTCTCGGACAGCGAACACCGGGGAGCTGTTTTTT
TRBD1	TRBJ1-1	-	TRBV20-1	CSATKQGLNTEAFF	TGCAGTGCTACTAAACAGGGGCTGAACACTGAAGCTTTCTTT
-	TRBJ1-1	few	TRBV7-9	CASSLPRAGSTEAFF	TGTGCCAGCAGCTTACCCCGAGCAGGGAGCACTGAAGCTTTCTTT
-	TRBJ2-5	-	TRBV12-3/TRBV12-4	CASRLRENEQYF	TGTGCCAGCAGATTAAGGGAGAATGAGCAGTACTTC
-	TRBJ2-7	-	TRBV20-1	CSARDLAGSGNEQYF	TGCAGTGCTAGAGATCTGGCAGGGAGTGGGAACGAGCAGTACTTC
TRBD1	TRBJ2-2	-	TRBV10-3	CAISVTGQGGARELFF	TGTGCCATCAGTGTCACGGGACAGGGCGGCGCCCGGGAGCTGTTTTTT
-	TRBJ2-7	few	TRBV20-1	CSAIRTEGYEQYF	TGCAGTGCCATCAGGACGGAAGGCTACGAGCAGTACTTC
TRBD1	TRBJ2-7	-	TRBV12-3/TRBV12-4	CASSSQNRGSYEQYF	TGTGCCAGCAGTTCCCAGAACAGGGGGTCCTACGAGCAGTACTTC
TRBD2	TRBJ2-1	-	TRBV28	CASSLGGGEKSNEQFF	TGTGCCAGCAGTTTAGGCGGGGGGGAGAAGTCCAATGAGCAGTTCTTC
-	TRBJ1-6	-	TRBV4-3	CTSSQETGKGNSPLHF	TGCACCAGCAGCCAAGAGACAGGAAAGGGGAATTCACCCCTCCACTTT
-	TRBJ2-1	-	TRBV20-1	CSAASGGGLYNEQFF	TGCAGTGCTGCCAGTGGGGGAGGTCTGTACAATGAGCAGTTCTTC
TRBD2	TRBJ2-1	-	TRBV12-3/TRBV12-4	CASSFSRGSSYNEQFF	TGTGCCAGCAGTTTCTCCCGCGGGAGCTCCTACAATGAGCAATTCTTC
TRBD2	TRBJ2-1	few	TRBV4-2	CASSQEGGLANEQFF	TGTGCCAGCAGCCAAGAGGGGGGACTAGCGAATGAGCAGTTCTTC
-	TRBJ2-1	-	TRBV27	CASSLLPHNEQFF	TGTGCCAGCAGTTTATTGCCCCACAATGAGCAGTTCTTC
-	TRBJ1-6	-	TRBV2	CASSGTGGWDSPLHF	TGTGCCAGCAGTGGAACCGGGGGCTGGGATTCACCCCTCCACTTT
TRBD1	TRBJ1-2	-	TRBV4-2	CASSQSSRQGHDYGYTF	TGTGCCAGCAGCCAATCCTCTAGACAGGGGCACGACTATGGCTACACCTTC
TRBD2	TRBJ2-5	-	TRBV29-1	CSPLVASGVETQYF	TGCAGCCCCCTCGTCGCTAGCGGGGTGGAGACCCAGTACTTC
-	TRBJ2-5	few	TRBV12-3/TRBV12-4	CASSTSDQETQYF	TGTGCCAGCAGTACCTCCGATCAAGAGACCCAGTACTTC
-	TRBJ2-7	many	TRBV20-1	CSARGREYEQYF	TGCAGTGCTAGAGGCAGGGAGTACGAGCAGTACTTC
-	TRBJ1-2	few	TRBV4-3	CASSQVQLVTVGGYTF	TGCGCCAGCAGCCAAGTGCAGCTAGTGACAGTGGGTGGCTACACCTTC
-	TRBJ1-5	-	TRBV12-3/TRBV12-4	CASGLRDTLSNQPQHF	TGTGCCAGCGGCCTACGGGACACTCTTAGCAATCAGCCCCAGCATTTT
-	TRBJ1-2	-	TRBV20-1	CSATKDVYGYTF	TGCAGTGCTACGAAGGATGTCTATGGCTACACCTTC
-	TRBJ2-5	-	TRBV6-5	CASSYSATDYNEQYF	TGTGCCAGCAGTTACTCAGCCACCGACTACAATGAGCAGTACTTC
-	TRBJ1-1	few	TRBV6-1	CASSEFGTEAFF	TGTGCCAGCAGTGAATTCGGCACTGAAGCTTTCTTT
TRBD2	TRBJ2-1	-	TRBV12-3/TRBV12-4	CASRVLAGGRNEQFF	TGTGCCAGCAGGGTCCTAGCGGGGGGGCGCAATGAGCAGTTCTTC
TRBD1	TRBJ1-5	-	TRBV4-2	CASSQEATGLYQPQHF	TGTGCCAGCAGCCAAGAAGCGACAGGGTTGTATCAGCCCCAGCATTTT
TRBD1	TRBJ2-7	-	TRBV19	CASKQGGTYEQYF	TGTGCCAGTAAACAGGGGGGCACCTACGAGCAGTACTTC